A selection of T cell receptor beta chains follows, all from one sample in a study of shared clonotypes between healthy human individuals. Libraries were prepared by immunoSEQ multiplex PCR; TCRdb keeps only in-frame clonotypes and omits some of them. The repertoire holds roughly 2,000,000 clones, over 85% seen once, with more than 0.95% in the top ten. Sequencing was performed on naive CD8+ T cells sorted from blood. Source of these receptors: a man between 18 and 29 years old in good health. Each CDR3 is given with its conserved first and last residue.

j_gene | v_gene | CDR3aa
TRBJ1-3 | TRBV9 | CASSVERDRVGNTIYF
TRBJ2-1 | TRBV7-6 | CASSSTGGGNEQFF
TRBJ1-3 | TRBV19 | CASSISTGTGDSGNTIYF
TRBJ2-1 | TRBV7-9 | CASSSTGGDEQFF
TRBJ2-3 | TRBV29-1 | CSVLGEGANTQYF
TRBJ2-3 | TRBV4-2 | CASSQDLGGADTQYF
TRBJ2-1 | TRBV19 | CASSLRGDYNEQFF
TRBJ1-2 | TRBV9 | CASSVGGTPGGYTF
TRBJ2-7 | TRBV9 | CASSVAGESYEQYF
TRBJ2-7 | TRBV2 | CASSDPPTSQQYF
TRBJ1-2 | TRBV5-1 | CASSGGYGYTF
TRBJ2-3 | TRBV27 | CASAFGLAGATDTQYF
TRBJ2-7 | TRBV4-1 | CASSHFGQTYEQYF
TRBJ2-2 | TRBV5-1 | CASSLDPGSLNTGELFF
TRBJ2-7 | TRBV5-5 | CASSLVGWGYEQYF
TRBJ2-7 | TRBV10-3 | CAISESKGITYEQYF
TRBJ2-7 | TRBV19 | CASSIGTGSYEQYF
TRBJ2-1 | TRBV27 | CASSLWNEQFF
TRBJ1-2 | TRBV6-5 | CASSSLLDRSDLGYTF
TRBJ2-1 | TRBV27 | CASSYPAGGPGNEQFF
TRBJ2-3 | TRBV29-1 | CSVEDLHREVDTQYF
TRBJ1-1 | TRBV5-1 | CASSPKSRDRDEAFF
TRBJ2-7 | TRBV7-2 | CASSETSLLHEQYF
TRBJ2-2 | TRBV12-5 | CASGLVQGAIGELFF
TRBJ2-3 | TRBV7-9 | CASSLVLGSTDTQYF
TRBJ2-5 | TRBV5-1 | CASSRGAGAVGQETQYF
TRBJ1-1 | TRBV15 | CATSSPGGTKMNTEAFF
TRBJ2-5 | TRBV5-6 | CASSSTSGVPQETQYF
TRBJ1-2 | TRBV7-9 | CASSSQPGSPHGYTF
TRBJ2-5 | TRBV6-1 | CASSEEYQKETQYF
TRBJ2-7 | TRBV4-1 | CASSWGQGDYEQYF
TRBJ2-1 | TRBV5-6 | CASSLGLAGSYNEQFF
TRBJ2-7 | TRBV6-5 | CASSYSGPYEQYF
TRBJ2-5 | TRBV12-5 | CASALAGQETQYF
TRBJ1-2 | TRBV4-1 | CASSQKVYYGYTF
TRBJ2-3 | TRBV5-4 | CASSLSLAGGLSDTQYF
TRBJ2-2 | TRBV30 | CAWSAGTIPTGELFF
TRBJ1-3 | TRBV6-1 | CASSEEWGVLDTIYF
TRBJ1-1 | TRBV11-2 | CASSQSGVGGEAFF
TRBJ1-2 | TRBV21-1 | CASSKVRGGLPIYGYTF
TRBJ2-7 | TRBV9 | CASSEGGASTYEQYF
TRBJ1-1 | TRBV28 | CASKETNTEAFF
TRBJ2-5 | TRBV27 | CASSTGTRRRETQYF
TRBJ2-7 | TRBV19 | CASSPIAGYEQYF
TRBJ2-7 | TRBV30 | CAWRPGSHEQYF
TRBJ2-7 | TRBV7-9 | CASSHMAPEQYF
TRBJ1-1 | TRBV29-1 | CSVEMDGGVATEAFF
TRBJ2-4 | TRBV2 | CASSEATVVENIQYF
TRBJ1-1 | TRBV13 | CASSEQGTEAFF
TRBJ1-6 | TRBV6-5 | CASTLTGEVLHF
TRBJ2-7 | TRBV27 | CASSLTGAAYEQYF